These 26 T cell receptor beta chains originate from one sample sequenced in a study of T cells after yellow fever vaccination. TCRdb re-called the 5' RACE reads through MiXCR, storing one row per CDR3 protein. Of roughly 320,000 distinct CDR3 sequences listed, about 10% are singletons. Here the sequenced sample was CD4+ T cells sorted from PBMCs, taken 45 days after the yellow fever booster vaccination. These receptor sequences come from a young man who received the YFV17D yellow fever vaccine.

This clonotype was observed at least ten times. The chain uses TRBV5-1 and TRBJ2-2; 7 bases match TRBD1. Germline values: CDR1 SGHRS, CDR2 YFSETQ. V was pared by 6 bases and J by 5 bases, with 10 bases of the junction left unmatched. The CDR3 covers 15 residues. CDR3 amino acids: CASKLQGEATGELFF. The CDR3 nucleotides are TGCGCCAGCAAACTTCAGGGGGAAGCGACCGGGGAGCTGTTTTTT.

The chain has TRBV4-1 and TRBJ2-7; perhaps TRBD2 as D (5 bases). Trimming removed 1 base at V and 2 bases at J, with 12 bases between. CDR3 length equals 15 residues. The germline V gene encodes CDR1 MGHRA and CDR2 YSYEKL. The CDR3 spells CASSQGREAAYEQYF. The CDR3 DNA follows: TGCGCCAGCAGCCAAGGACGGGAAGCGGCCTACGAGCAGTACTTC.

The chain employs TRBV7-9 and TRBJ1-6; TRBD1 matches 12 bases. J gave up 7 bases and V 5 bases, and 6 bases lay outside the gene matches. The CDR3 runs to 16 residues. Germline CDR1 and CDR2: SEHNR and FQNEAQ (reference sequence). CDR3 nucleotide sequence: TGTGCCAGCAGCCCCCCGGGGACAGGGGGCAATTCACCCCTCCACTTT. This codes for CASSPPGTGGNSPLHF. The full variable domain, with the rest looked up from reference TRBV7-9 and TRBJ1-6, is DTGVSQNPRHKITKRGQNVTFRCDPISEHNRLYWYRQTLGQGPEFLTYFQNEAQLEKSRLLSDRFSAERPKGSFSTLEIQRTEQGDSAMYLCASSPPGTGGNSPLHFGNGTRLTVT.

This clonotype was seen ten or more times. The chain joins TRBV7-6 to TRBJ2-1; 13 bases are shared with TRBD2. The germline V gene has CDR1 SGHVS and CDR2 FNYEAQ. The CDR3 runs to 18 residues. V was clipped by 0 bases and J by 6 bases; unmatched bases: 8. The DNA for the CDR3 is TGTGCCAGCAGCTTAGCCCCAAGGACTAGCGGGGGCCTCAATGAGCAGTTCTTC. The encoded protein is CASSLAPRTSGGLNEQFF.

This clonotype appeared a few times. The DNA for the CDR3 is TGTGCCAGCAGCTTTCGCGAAGGGACAAGTGAGACCCAGTACTTC. Residues: CASSFREGTSETQYF. V usage is TRBV7-9 and J usage is TRBJ2-5; a weak D match, TRBD1 (6 bases). The CDR3 has 15 amino acids. CDR1 SEHNR and CDR2 FQNEAQ come from the germline V gene (reference sequence). The ends were cut back, 3 bases at V and 5 bases at J, with 16 bases in the middle. The full variable domain, its missing parts supplied by reference TRBV7-9 and TRBJ2-5, is DTGVSQNPRHKITKRGQNVTFRCDPISEHNRLYWYRQTLGQGPEFLTYFQNEAQLEKSRLLSDRFSAERPKGSFSTLEIQRTEQGDSAMYLCASSFREGTSETQYFGPGTRLLVL.

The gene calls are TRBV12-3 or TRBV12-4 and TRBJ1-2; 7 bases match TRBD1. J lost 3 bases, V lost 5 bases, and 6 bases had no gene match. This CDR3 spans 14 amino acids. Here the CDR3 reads CASSGTEAYYGYTF. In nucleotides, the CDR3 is TGTGCCAGCAGTGGGACAGAAGCTTACTATGGCTACACCTTC.

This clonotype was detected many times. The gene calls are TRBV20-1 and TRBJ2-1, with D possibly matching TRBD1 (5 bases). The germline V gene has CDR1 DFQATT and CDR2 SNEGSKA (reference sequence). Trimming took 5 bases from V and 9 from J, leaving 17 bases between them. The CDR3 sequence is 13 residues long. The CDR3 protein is CSAARQWLSEQFF. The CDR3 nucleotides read TGCAGTGCTGCCCGACAGTGGTTAAGTGAGCAGTTCTTC.

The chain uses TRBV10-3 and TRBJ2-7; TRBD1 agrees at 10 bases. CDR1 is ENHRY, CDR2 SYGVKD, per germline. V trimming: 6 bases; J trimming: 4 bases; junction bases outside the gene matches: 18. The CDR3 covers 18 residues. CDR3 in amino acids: CAISEGSGRRDRGYEQYV. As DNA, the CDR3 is TGTGCCATCAGCGAAGGTAGCGGGCGCCGGGACAGGGGATACGAGCAGTACGTC.

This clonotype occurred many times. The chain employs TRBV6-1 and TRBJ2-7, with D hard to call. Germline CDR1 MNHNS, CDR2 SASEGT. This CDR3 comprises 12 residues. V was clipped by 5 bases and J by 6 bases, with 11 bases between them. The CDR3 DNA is TGTGCCAGCAGTTTCTCCGACCGCGAGCAGTACGTC. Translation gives CASSFSDREQYV.

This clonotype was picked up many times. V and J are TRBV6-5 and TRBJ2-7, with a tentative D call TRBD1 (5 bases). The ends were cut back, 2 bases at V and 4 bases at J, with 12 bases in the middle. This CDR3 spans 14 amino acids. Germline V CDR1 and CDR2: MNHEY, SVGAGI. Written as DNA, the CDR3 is TGTGCCAGCAGTTACGCCAGGGTAGGGTACGAGCAGTACGTC. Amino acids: CASSYARVGYEQYV.

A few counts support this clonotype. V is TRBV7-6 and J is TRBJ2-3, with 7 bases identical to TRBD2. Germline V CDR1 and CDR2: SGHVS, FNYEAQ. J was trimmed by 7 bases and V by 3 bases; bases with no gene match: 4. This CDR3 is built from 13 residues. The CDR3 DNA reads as TGTGCCAGCAGCTTTCCAGCGGGGTATACGCAGTATTTT. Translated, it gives CASSFPAGYTQYF.

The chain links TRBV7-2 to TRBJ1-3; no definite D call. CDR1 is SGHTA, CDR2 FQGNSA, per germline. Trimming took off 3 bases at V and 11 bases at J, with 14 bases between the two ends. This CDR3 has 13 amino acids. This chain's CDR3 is CASSFGLSTSIYF. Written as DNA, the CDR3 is TGTGCCAGCAGCTTTGGTTTAAGTACCTCCATATATTTT. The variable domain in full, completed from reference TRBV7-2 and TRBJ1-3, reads GAGVSQSPSNKVTEKGKDVELRCDPISGHTALYWYRQSLGQGLEFLIYFQGNSAPDKSGLPSDRFSAERTGGSVSTLTIQRTQQEDSAVYLCASSFGLSTSIYFGEGSWLTVV.

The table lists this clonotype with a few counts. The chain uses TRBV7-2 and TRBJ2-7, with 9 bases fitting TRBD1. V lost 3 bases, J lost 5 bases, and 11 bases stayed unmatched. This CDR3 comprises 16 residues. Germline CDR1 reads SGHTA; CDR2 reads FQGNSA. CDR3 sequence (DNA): TGTGCCAGCAGCTTGGGGCTAAGGGGACAGGGTCACGAGCAGTACGTC. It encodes CASSLGLRGQGHEQYV.

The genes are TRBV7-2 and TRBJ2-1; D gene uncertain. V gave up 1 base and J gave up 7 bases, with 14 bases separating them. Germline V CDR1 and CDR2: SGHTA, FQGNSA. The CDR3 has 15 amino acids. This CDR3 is CASSLVRRTGNEQFF. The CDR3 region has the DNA TGTGCCAGCAGCTTAGTGCGGAGAACGGGTAATGAGCAGTTCTTC.

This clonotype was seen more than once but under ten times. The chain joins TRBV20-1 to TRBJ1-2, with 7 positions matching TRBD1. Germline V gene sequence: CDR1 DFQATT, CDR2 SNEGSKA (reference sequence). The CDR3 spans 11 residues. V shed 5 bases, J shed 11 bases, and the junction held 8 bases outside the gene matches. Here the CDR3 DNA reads TGCAGTGCTCGACCGGGACAGCGGTACACCTTC. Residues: CSARPGQRYTF.

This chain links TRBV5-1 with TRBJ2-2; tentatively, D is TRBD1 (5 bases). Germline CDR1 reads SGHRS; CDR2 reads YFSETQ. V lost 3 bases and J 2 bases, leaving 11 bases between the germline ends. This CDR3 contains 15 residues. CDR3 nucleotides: TGCGCCAGCAGCTGGGGCCTAGAAAACACCGGGGAGCTGTTTTTT. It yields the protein CASSWGLENTGELFF.

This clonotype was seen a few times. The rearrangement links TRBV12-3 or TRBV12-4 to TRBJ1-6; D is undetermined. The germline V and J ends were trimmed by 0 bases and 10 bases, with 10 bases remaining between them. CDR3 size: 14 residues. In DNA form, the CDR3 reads TGTGCCAGCAGTTTAGCCCCAGCCTACTCACCCCTCCACTTT. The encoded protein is CASSLAPAYSPLHF.

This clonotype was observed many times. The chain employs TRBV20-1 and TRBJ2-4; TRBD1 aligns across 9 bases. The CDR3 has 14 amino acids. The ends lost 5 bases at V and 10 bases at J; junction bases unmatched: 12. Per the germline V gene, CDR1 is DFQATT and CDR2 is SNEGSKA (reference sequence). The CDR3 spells CSAWPGQGGGIQYF. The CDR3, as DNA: TGCAGTGCTTGGCCGGGACAGGGAGGGGGAATTCAGTACTTC.

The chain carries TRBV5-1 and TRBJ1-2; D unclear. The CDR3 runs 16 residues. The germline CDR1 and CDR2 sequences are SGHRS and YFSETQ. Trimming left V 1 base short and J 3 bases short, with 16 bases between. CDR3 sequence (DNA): TGCGCCAGCAGCTTGCCCCGAGACCCTCCAGACTATGGCTACACCTTC. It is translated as CASSLPRDPPDYGYTF.

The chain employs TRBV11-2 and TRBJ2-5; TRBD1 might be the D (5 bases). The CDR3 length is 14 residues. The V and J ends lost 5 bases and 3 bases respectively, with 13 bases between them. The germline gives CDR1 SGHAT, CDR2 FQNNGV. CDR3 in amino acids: CASSPGGAEETQYF. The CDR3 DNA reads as TGTGCCAGCAGCCCAGGTGGGGCGGAAGAGACCCAGTACTTC.

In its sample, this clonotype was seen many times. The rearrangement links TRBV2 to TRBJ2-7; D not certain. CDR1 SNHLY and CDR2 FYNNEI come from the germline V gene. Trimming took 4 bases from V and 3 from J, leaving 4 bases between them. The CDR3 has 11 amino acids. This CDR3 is CASSVNYEQYF. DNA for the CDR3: TGTGCCAGCAGTGTAAACTACGAGCAGTACTTC.

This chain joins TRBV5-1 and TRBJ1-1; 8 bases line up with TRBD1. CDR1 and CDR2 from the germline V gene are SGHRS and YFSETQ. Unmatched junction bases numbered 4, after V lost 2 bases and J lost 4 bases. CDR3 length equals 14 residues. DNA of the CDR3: TGCGCCAGCAGCTTCCAGGGGGCGGCCACTGAAGCTTTCTTT. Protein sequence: CASSFQGAATEAFF.

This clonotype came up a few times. Here the CDR3 reads CASSQVYRGTDTQYF. CDR3 DNA: TGCGCCAGCAGCCAAGTATACAGAGGCACAGATACGCAGTATTTT. This sequence joins TRBV4-3 and TRBJ2-3, with no clear D. The CDR3 is 15 residues long. Trimming pared 1 base from V and 1 base from J, leaving 9 bases between. Per the germline V gene, CDR1 is LGHNA and CDR2 is YSLEER.

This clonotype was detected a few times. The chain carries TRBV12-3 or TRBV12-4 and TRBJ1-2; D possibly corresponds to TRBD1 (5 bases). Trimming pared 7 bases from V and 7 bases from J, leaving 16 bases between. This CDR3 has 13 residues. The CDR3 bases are TGTGCCAGCAAGTCGGGGGGTCAGGGTGGCTACACCTTC. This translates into CASKSGGQGGYTF.

Written as DNA, the CDR3 is TGCGCCAGCAGCCAACCTTCTGGGGCGCCGTCCTACGAGCAGTACTTC. Translating gives CASSQPSGAPSYEQYF. V and J are TRBV4-1 and TRBJ2-7; perhaps TRBD1 as D (5 bases). The V gene's germline CDR1 is MGHRA and CDR2 YSYEKL. The CDR3 runs 16 residues. The V end was cut by 2 bases, the J end by 1 base, with 15 bases between.

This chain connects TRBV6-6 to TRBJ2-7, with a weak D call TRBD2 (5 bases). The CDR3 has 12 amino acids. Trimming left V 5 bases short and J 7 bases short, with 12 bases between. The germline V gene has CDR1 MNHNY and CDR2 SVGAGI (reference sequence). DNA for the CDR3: TGTGCCAGCAGTCCCGGGATTCGTGAGCAGTACGTC. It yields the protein CASSPGIREQYV.